The rows below give T cell receptor beta chains drawn from one sample of a study of cytotoxic CD8 clonotypes in ibrutinib-treated CLL. Generated by immunoSEQ multiplex PCR, the TCRdb table keeps only in-frame clones and is missing some. The table lists about 130,000 clones, around 80% of them singletons, with around 13% in the top ten. This specimen consisted of PBMCs, obtained after 12 months of ibrutinib treatment. The origin of the receptors is a human donor with chronic lymphocytic leukemia. Both conserved end residues are part of each CDR3. A D gene is named only where the DNA matches it firmly. Part of the rows lack a size; the others show once, few, many or a class for expanded clones.

>NA|NA|TRBJ2-7|TRBV2
TGTGCCAATACAGGGTCGAGCTCCTACGAGCAGTACTTC
CANTGSSSYEQYF
>TRBD1|NA|TRBJ1-1|TRBV15
TGTGCCACCAGCAGAGATACGTTCAGGGGGCGAGATTTGAACACTGAAGCTTTCTTT
CATSRDTFRGRDLNTEAFF
>NA|large|TRBJ1-1|TRBV10-3
TGTGCCATCAGTGTGGGCAATGAAGCTTTCTTT
CAISVGNEAFF
>NA|NA|TRBJ1-2|TRBV6-5
TGTGCCAGCAGTTACTCGATATCGGCAGACTATGGCTACACCTTC
CASSYSISADYGYTF
>TRBD2|NA|TRBJ2-1|TRBV6-1
TGTGCCAGCACCCCTAGCGGGAGCGCCTACAATGAGCAGTTCTTC
CASTPSGSAYNEQFF
>TRBD1|NA|TRBJ2-4|TRBV7-9
TGTGCCAGCAGCCTGAGGGGGCCAGTCGGGCCGGCCAAAAACATTCAGTACTTC
CASSLRGPVGPAKNIQYF
>NA|NA|TRBJ2-1|TRBV4-3
TGCGCCAGCAGCCAACGCCAACTAGATAATGAGCAGTTCTTC
CASSQRQLDNEQFF
>NA|few|TRBJ2-1|TRBV7-2
TGTGCCAGCAGCTTAGACGGGAGTTCCTACAATGAGCAGTTCTTC
CASSLDGSSYNEQFF
>NA|NA|TRBJ2-7|TRBV13
TGTGCCAGCAGCCCCGGTTCCCACGAGCAGTACTTC
CASSPGSHEQYF
>TRBD1|few|TRBJ1-5|TRBV18
TGTGCCAGCTCTCCGGACAGGGGGCACCTTCAGCCCCAGCATTTT
CASSPDRGHLQPQHF
>NA|few|TRBJ1-5|TRBV6-1
TGTGCCAGCCGTGTCCGGCTCGGAGAGCCCCAGCATTTT
CASRVRLGEPQHF
>NA|many|TRBJ1-1|TRBV29-1
TGCAGCGTGGGCAGAATGAACACTGAAGCTTTCTTT
CSVGRMNTEAFF
>TRBD2|NA|TRBJ2-7|TRBV4-3
TGCGCCAGCAGCCAAGATTCGCGCCTAGCGGGTACCTACGAGCAGTACTTC
CASSQDSRLAGTYEQYF
>NA|few|TRBJ1-1|TRBV2
TGTGCCAGCAGTGGACAGTCGAACACTGAAGCTTTCTTT
CASSGQSNTEAFF
>NA|NA|TRBJ2-6|TRBV7-9
TGTGCCAGCAGCATGGGGGGGACAGCTCGCTCTGGGGCCAACGTCCTGACTTTC
CASSMGGTARSGANVLTF
>TRBD2|NA|TRBJ2-7|TRBV10-1
TGCGCCAGCAGTGAGTCTGGGGGGGTACAGTACTTC
CASSESGGVQYF
>NA|NA|TRBJ2-3|TRBV10-1
TGCGCCAGCAGTGAGTCGTTGGCCGGCACAGATACGCAGTATTTT
CASSESLAGTDTQYF
>NA|NA|TRBJ2-2|TRBV7-6
TGTGCCAGCAGCTATTATTTCGGGGAGCTGTTTTTT
CASSYYFGELFF
>NA|NA|TRBJ1-1|TRBV27
TGTGCCAGCAGTTTCCATGAGAGAACTGAAGCTTTCTTT
CASSFHERTEAFF
>NA|few|TRBJ2-7|TRBV10-3
TGTGCCATCAGTGATAAGGGCTCCTCCTACGAGCAGTACTTC
CAISDKGSSYEQYF
>TRBD1|NA|TRBJ1-2|TRBV4-3
TGCGCCAGCAGCCAAGATACAGGGGTTTACGGCTACACCTTC
CASSQDTGVYGYTF
>NA|NA|TRBJ2-1|TRBV4-2
TGTGCCAGCAGCCAATCTCAATGGGCTTCCTACAATGAGCAGTTCTTC
CASSQSQWASYNEQFF
>NA|NA|TRBJ1-1|TRBV6-1
TGTGCCAGCAGTGAACACCTCAACACTGAAGCTTTCTTT
CASSEHLNTEAFF
>TRBD2|NA|TRBJ2-1|TRBV5-1
TGCGCCAGCAGCTTGGCACTAGCGGCTAACAATGAGCAGTTCTTC
CASSLALAANNEQFF
>TRBD2|NA|TRBJ2-1|TRBV5-8
TGTGCCAGCAGCTTGGCAATTTGGGGGGGTTCCTACAATGAGCAGTTCTTC
CASSLAIWGGSYNEQFF
>NA|NA|TRBJ2-1|TRBV4-1
TGCGCCAGCAGCCATGGGGACTCGGACTACAATGAGCAGTTCTTC
CASSHGDSDYNEQFF
>TRBD2|NA|TRBJ2-3|TRBV4-3
TGCGCCAGCAGCCAAAACCCTTCAATTTCTACGCGGGAGGGAGATACGCAGTATTTT
CASSQNPSISTREGDTQYF
>TRBD2|NA|TRBJ2-3|TRBV7-3
TGTGCCAGCAGCTTATTTTCTGGCGGGAGGGTGGATACGCAGTATTTT
CASSLFSGGRVDTQYF
>NA|few|TRBJ1-1|TRBV4-1
TGCGCCAGCAGCCAAGCCCCAGACATCTCGAACACTGAAGCTTTCTTT
CASSQAPDISNTEAFF